These 16 T cell receptor beta chains share one sample of origin, sequenced in a study of PD-1 blockade in mismatch repair-deficient tumors listed by TCRdb under 2017. Library preparation employed the immunoSEQ multiplex PCR assay. TCRdb took over this immuneACCESS table, retaining in-frame rearrangements with V and J assigned. Such tables are incomplete; in checked studies, under half of the missing clones stem from an unresolved V gene, and the remainder is unexplained. The sample table holds 100,000 to 150,000 clones, of which about 88% were seen once. The top ten constitute less than 15% of the sample. Sequenced here: peripheral blood, sampled 44 weeks after starting pembrolizumab. The receptors were gathered from an adult with mismatch repair-deficient cancer.

This clone was counted once. The chain links TRBV11-3 to TRBJ2-2; 12 bases line up with TRBD2. J lost 2 bases, V lost 4 bases, and 5 bases had no gene match. The V gene's germline CDR1 is SGHNT and CDR2 YENEEA. The CDR3 totals 17 residues. The chain's CDR3 is CASSSLTSGSNTGELFF. In nucleotides, the CDR3 is TGTGCCAGCAGCTCTTTGACTAGCGGGAGTAACACCGGGGAGCTGTTTTTT.

J is TRBJ1-2 and V is TRBV9, with 8 positions matching TRBD1. The CDR3 runs to 15 residues. Trimming removed 0 bases from V and 6 bases from J; junction bases left unmatched: 7. The germline V gene has CDR1 SGDLS and CDR2 YYNGEE. The DNA for the CDR3 is TGTGCCAGCAGCGTAGGGCAGGGGGCGAGGAATGGCTACACCTTC. Protein sequence: CASSVGQGARNGYTF. Combining the CDR3 with reference TRBV9 and TRBJ1-2 gives the whole variable domain DSGVTQTPKHLITATGQRVTLRCSPRSGDLSVYWYQQSLDQGLQFLIQYYNGEERAKGNILERFSAQQFPDLHSELNLSSLELGDSALYFCASSVGQGARNGYTFGSGTRLTVV.

This clone was seen only once. The J gene is TRBJ2-1, the V gene TRBV29-1, with 10 bases that match TRBD2. This CDR3 is 14 amino acids long. The V gene end was trimmed by 7 bases and the J gene end by 9 bases; junction bases not matched to a gene: 12. Germline-derived CDR1 and CDR2 are SQVTM and ANQGSEA. CDR3 coding DNA: TGCAGCGCCGCTAGGACTAGCGGTATAGGTGAGCAGTTCTTC. Its protein is CSAARTSGIGEQFF.

The rearrangement links TRBV5-4 to TRBJ2-2; no firm D call. The CDR3 extends over 14 amino acids. V was cut by 4 bases and J by 6 bases, with 13 bases left in between. The V gene's germline CDR1 is SGHNT and CDR2 YYREEE (reference sequence). The CDR3 sequence is CASSPETSAGELFF. The CDR3 nucleotides are TGTGCCAGCAGCCCGGAGACTTCCGCCGGGGAGCTGTTTTTT. Drawing the rest from reference TRBV5-4 and TRBJ2-2, the complete variable domain is ETGVTQSPTHLIKTRGQQVTLRCSSQSGHNTVSWYQQALGQGPQFIFQYYREEENGRGNFPPRFSGLQFPNYSSELNVNALELDDSALYLCASSPETSAGELFFGEGSRLTVL.

The chain links TRBV5-6 to TRBJ2-3; D might be TRBD1 (5 bases). Germline V CDR1 and CDR2: SGHDT, YYEEEE. CDR3 length: 13 residues. Trimming shortened V by 2 bases and J by 6 bases, and 10 bases separated the two germline ends. CDR3 sequence (DNA): TGTGCCAGCAGCTTCGACAGTTGGGATACGCAGTATTTT. It is translated as CASSFDSWDTQYF.

This clone was picked up one time. The chain joins TRBV7-9 to TRBJ2-2, with D uncertain. This CDR3 contains 11 residues. Germline V lookup: CDR1 SEHNR, CDR2 FQNEAQ (reference sequence). V was clipped by 8 bases and J by 6 bases, with 7 bases between them. CDR3 sequence: CASGRPGELFF. The CDR3 nucleotides are TGTGCCAGCGGACGCCCCGGGGAGCTGTTTTTT.

The CDR3 spells CASSPNRGTDTQYF. The DNA for the CDR3 is TGTGCCAGCAGCCCCAACAGGGGCACAGATACGCAGTATTTT. The chain recombines TRBV4-2 with TRBJ2-3, with D perhaps TRBD1 (6 bases). CDR3 size: 14 residues. V lost 4 bases and J lost 1, with 9 bases in between. Germline loops: CDR1 LGHNA, CDR2 YNFKEQ.

The chain uses TRBV14 and TRBJ2-5, with D uncertain. From germline, CDR1 is SGHDN and CDR2 FVKESK. The CDR3 contains 13 residues. Trimming shortened V by 4 bases and J by 0 bases, and 6 bases separated the two germline ends. Here the CDR3 DNA reads TGTGCCAGCAGCCGCCCTTACCAAGAGACCCAGTACTTC. Translated, it gives CASSRPYQETQYF.

V is TRBV6-5 and J is TRBJ2-5; the D call may be TRBD1 or TRBD2 (5 bases each). Per germline, CDR1 MNHEY and CDR2 SVGAGI. Trimming cost V 6 bases and J 1 base, with 15 bases left between them. The CDR3 totals 15 residues. As DNA, the CDR3 is TGTGCCAGCAGCCACCCCGGGGCAGCCCAAGAGACCCAGTACTTC. The encoded protein is CASSHPGAAQETQYF.

The chain combines TRBV11-3 with TRBJ2-2; 11 bases are a match to TRBD1. The CDR3 consists of 15 residues. After removal of 4 bases from V and 5 bases from J, the junction contained 3 bases not matched to a gene. Germline-derived CDR1 and CDR2 are SGHNT and YENEEA. CDR3 sequence (DNA): TGTGCCAGCAGCTCGGGACAGGGGGGAACCGGGGAGCTGTTTTTT. It translates to CASSSGQGGTGELFF.

The chain uses TRBV6-5 and TRBJ1-1; 10 nucleotides match TRBD1. The CDR3 consists of 15 residues. V lost 6 bases and J lost 1; bases outside the gene matches: 5. Germline V CDR1 and CDR2: MNHEY, SVGAGI. CDR3 sequence: CASSLRDRGNTEAFF. Here the CDR3 DNA reads TGTGCCAGCAGCCTCCGGGACAGGGGGAACACTGAAGCTTTCTTT.

The chain employs TRBV7-9 and TRBJ2-1; D gene uncertain. The CDR3 length is 11 residues. The germline CDR1 and CDR2 sequences are SEHNR and FQNEAQ (reference sequence). V shed 6 bases and J shed 9 bases, with 9 bases lying between them. The CDR3 protein is CASRQGIEQFF. The CDR3 DNA sequence: TGTGCCAGCAGACAAGGGATTGAGCAGTTCTTC.

V gene TRBV5-1 combines with J gene TRBJ1-1, with D possibly being TRBD1 (6 bases). Germline CDR1 SGHRS, CDR2 YFSETQ. V dropped 4 bases and J dropped 0 bases, with 10 bases sitting between them. The CDR3 runs 14 residues. The DNA for the CDR3 is TGCGCCAGCAGCCGAGGACAGTTGAACACTGAAGCTTTCTTT. Translation: CASSRGQLNTEAFF.

The chain links TRBV27 to TRBJ2-5, with 8 nucleotides matching TRBD1. The V segment lost 8 bases and the J segment 3 bases; nucleotides outside the gene matches: 8. This CDR3 is 14 amino acids long. The germline V gene encodes CDR1 MNHEY and CDR2 SMNVEV (reference sequence). CDR3 amino acids: CASGGQGAEETQYF. In nucleotides, the CDR3 is TGTGCCAGCGGTGGACAGGGAGCAGAAGAGACCCAGTACTTC.

The CDR3 is CASSESTSGKETQYF. In DNA, the CDR3 is TGTGCCAGCAGTGAATCAACTAGCGGAAAAGAGACCCAGTACTTC. V usage is TRBV2 and J usage is TRBJ2-5; TRBD2 aligns across 8 bases. V dropped 2 bases and J dropped 3; count of bases not matched to a gene: 5. Germline V gene data show CDR1 as SNHLY and CDR2 as FYNNEI. The CDR3 sequence is 15 residues long.

The rearrangement joins TRBV7-6 to TRBJ2-1, with 10 bases aligning to TRBD2. CDR1 and CDR2 from the germline V gene are SGHVS and FNYEAQ. The CDR3 extends over 15 amino acids. Losses at the gene ends were 1 base for V and 10 bases for J; bases not matched to a gene: 7. The CDR3 DNA reads TGTGCCAGCAGCTTAGTCCCAGCGGGAGGGGGGGAGCAGTTCTTC. Translation: CASSLVPAGGGEQFF.